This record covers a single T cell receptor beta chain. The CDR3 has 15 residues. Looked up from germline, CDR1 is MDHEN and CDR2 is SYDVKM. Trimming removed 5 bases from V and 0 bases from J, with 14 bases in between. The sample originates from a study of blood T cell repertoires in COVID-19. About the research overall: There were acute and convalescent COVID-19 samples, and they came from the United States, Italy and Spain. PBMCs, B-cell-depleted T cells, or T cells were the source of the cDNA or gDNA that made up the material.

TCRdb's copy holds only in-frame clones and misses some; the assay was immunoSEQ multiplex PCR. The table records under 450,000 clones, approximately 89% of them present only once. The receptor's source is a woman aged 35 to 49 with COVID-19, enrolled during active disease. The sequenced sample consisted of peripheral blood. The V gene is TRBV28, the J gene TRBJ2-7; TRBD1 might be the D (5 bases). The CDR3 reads CASSRSGISSYEQYF. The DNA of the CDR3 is TGTGCCAGCAGTCGATCAGGGATTAGCTCCTACGAGCAGTACTTC.